The 4 T cell receptor beta chains below all came from one sample that was sequenced in a study of beta chain features in type 1 diabetes. No cognate antigen is known for these TCRs. The investigators reverse transcribed all of the isolated RNA, so they sequenced expressed TCRB transcripts. Sequenced by immunoSEQ multiplex PCR; TCRdb stores in-frame clones only, minus some. The sample lists about 260,000 clones; over 20% were seen once. Broader study findings: There was a moderate but significant shortening of TCRB CDR3s in all four CD4+ subsets of Type 1 diabetes patients.

Sequences were obtained from naive CD4+ T cells from blood. These receptor sequences come from a middle-aged woman with type 1 diabetes.

The sample holds a few counts of this clone. The gene calls are TRBV29-1 and TRBJ1-1; tentatively, D is TRBD1 (5 bases). Trimming pared 8 bases from V and 0 bases from J, leaving 10 bases between. This CDR3 region has 12 residues. CDR1 and CDR2 from the germline V gene are SQVTM and ANQGSEA. The CDR3 bases are TGCAGCTCGGGGGGGTTGAACACTGAAGCTTTCTTT. The encoded protein is CSSGGLNTEAFF.

The V and J genes are TRBV6-6 and TRBJ1-5; D perhaps matches TRBD1 (6 bases). The CDR3 runs to 14 residues. Germline lookup yields CDR1 MNHNY and CDR2 SVGAGI (reference sequence). With 6 bases removed from V and 4 bases from J, the gap between germline ends came to 13 bases. The CDR3 nucleotides read TGTGCCAGCAGGAGGACAGCGATGAATCAGCCCCAGCATTTT. Translation gives CASRRTAMNQPQHF.

The V and J genes are TRBV7-2 and TRBJ2-5; no clear D. This CDR3 is 14 amino acids long. Trimming took 5 bases from V and 1 from J, leaving 11 bases between them. The germline CDR1 and CDR2 sequences are SGHTA and FQGNSA. The CDR3 DNA is TGTGCCAGCAGCCCTTTCCACACCCAAGAGACCCAGTACTTC. This translates into CASSPFHTQETQYF.

This chain joins TRBV18 and TRBJ2-3; D remains unclear. Germline assignment: CDR1 KGHSH and CDR2 LQKENI. V lost 1 base to trimming and J lost 0 bases, with 8 bases between them. The CDR3 contains 15 residues. In nucleotides, the CDR3 is TGTGCCAGCTCACCACAGAGGCAAAGCACAGATACGCAGTATTTT. Amino acid sequence: CASSPQRQSTDTQYF.